These 8 T cell receptor beta chains share one sample of origin, sequenced in a study of CD8 T cells in Susac syndrome. RNA, at roughly 0.5 to 1 ug, was reverse transcribed with random hexamers. TCRdb ran MiXCR on the immunoSEQ multiplex PCR reads and lists one entry per CDR3 protein. Seen here are approximately 170,000 distinct CDR3 sequences, about 91% observed once, and the top ten hold under 0.085%. Material: CD4+ T cells from PBMCs. Source of these receptors: a human donor in good health.

The rearrangement uses TRBV5-1 and TRBJ2-1; a weak D match, TRBD1 (5 bases). Trimming removed 1 base from V and 7 bases from J, with 9 bases in between. The CDR3 spans 13 residues. Looked up from germline, CDR1 is SGHRS and CDR2 is YFSETQ. The CDR3 bases are TGCGCCAGCAGCTTGTCAGGGATGAATGAGCAGTTCTTC. Its protein is CASSLSGMNEQFF. Complete variable domain (other parts from reference TRBV5-1 and TRBJ2-1): KAGVTQTPRYLIKTRGQQVTLSCSPISGHRSVSWYQQTPGQGLQFLFEYFSETQRNKGNFPGRFSGRQFSNSRSEMNVSTLELGDSALYLCASSLSGMNEQFFGPGTRLTVL.

The rearrangement uses TRBV18 and TRBJ2-1, with 13 bases lining up with TRBD2. Unmatched junction bases numbered 17, after V lost 6 bases and J lost 0 bases. The CDR3 has 21 amino acids. In germline, CDR1 is KGHSH, CDR2 LQKENI. The CDR3 nucleotides are TGTGCCAGCTCCCCAGGGACGCAGGGACTAGCGGGGTTCTCCTCCTACAATGAGCAGTTCTTC. Translation: CASSPGTQGLAGFSSYNEQFF.

Remarks on this clonotype: Because the CDR3 is missing its conserved closing phenylalanine or tryptophan, this is likely a read error. The chain employs TRBV3-1 and TRBJ1-2; D is undetermined. The germline V gene encodes CDR1 LGHDT and CDR2 YNNKEL (reference sequence). V lost 0 bases to trimming and J lost 7 bases, with 12 bases between them. This CDR3 spans 14 amino acids. The CDR3 region has the DNA TGTGCCAGCAGCCAAGATCTAGGGTATGGTGGCTACACCCTC. Its protein is CASSQDLGYGGYTL.

The V gene is TRBV29-1, the J gene TRBJ2-3, with unresolved D. Trimming took off 1 base at V and 4 bases at J, with 9 bases between the two ends. The CDR3 sequence is 13 residues long. Germline CDR1 and CDR2: SQVTM and ANQGSEA. The CDR3 nucleotides are TGCAGCGTTGAAGGTGGGATCGCAGATACGCAGTATTTT. Residues: CSVEGGIADTQYF.

The chain carries TRBV20-1 and TRBJ2-7; the match to TRBD1 covers 8 bases. The V gene end was trimmed by 5 bases and the J gene end by 4 bases; junction bases not matched to a gene: 4. CDR1 and CDR2 (germline): DFQATT, SNEGSKA (reference sequence). The length of the CDR3 is 12 residues. CDR3 in amino acids: CSAAGQGYEQYF. CDR3 in DNA: TGCAGTGCTGCTGGACAGGGATACGAGCAGTACTTC.

The chain links TRBV11-2 to TRBJ2-7, with a tentative D call TRBD1 (6 bases). V was pared by 5 bases and J by 7 bases, with 12 bases between. The CDR3 totals 12 residues. The V gene's germline CDR1 is SGHAT and CDR2 FQNNGV. CDR3 loop: CASSPGAWEQYF. The DNA of the CDR3 is TGTGCCAGCAGCCCAGGGGCTTGGGAGCAGTACTTC.

This clonotype was picked up a small number of times. The rearrangement joins TRBV5-1 to TRBJ2-4; D perhaps matches TRBD2 (6 bases). The CDR3 runs 13 residues. V shed 0 bases and J shed 9 bases, with 10 bases lying between them. The germline gives CDR1 SGHRS, CDR2 YFSETQ. DNA of the CDR3: TGCGCCAGCAGCTTGGAAGGAGGGATCATTCAGTACTTC. Protein sequence: CASSLEGGIIQYF.

This clonotype was counted a single time. The chain recombines TRBV12-3 or TRBV12-4 with TRBJ1-4; 10 positions match TRBD1. V was clipped by 4 bases and J by 4 bases; unmatched bases: 3. The CDR3 consists of 15 residues. The CDR3 region is CASSSWDRGNEKLFF. CDR3 nucleotide sequence: TGTGCCAGCAGTTCCTGGGACAGGGGTAATGAAAAACTGTTTTTT.